These 18 T cell receptor beta chains were all obtained from the same sample, sequenced in a study of blood T cell repertoires in COVID-19. The method was immunoSEQ multiplex PCR; TCRdb's version includes in-frame clones alone and lacks a portion of them. The data contain about 270,000 clones, roughly nine tenths of them singletons. The sample taken for sequencing was PBMCs or T cells enriched from blood (not recorded which). The receptors derive from a woman aged 18-29 years who had recovered from COVID-19.

The chain carries TRBV7-9 and TRBJ1-4, with unresolved D. Trimming removed 7 bases from V and 3 bases from J, with 9 bases in between. The CDR3 covers 13 residues. Germline V gives CDR1 SEHNR, CDR2 FQNEAQ (reference sequence). In DNA, the CDR3 is TGTGCCAGCAAGAGGGCTGCTAATGAAAAACTGTTTTTT. Encoded protein: CASKRAANEKLFF. Using reference TRBV7-9 and TRBJ1-4 for the parts outside the CDR3, the full variable domain is DTGVSQNPRHKITKRGQNVTFRCDPISEHNRLYWYRQTLGQGPEFLTYFQNEAQLEKSRLLSDRFSAERPKGSFSTLEIQRTEQGDSAMYLCASKRAANEKLFFGSGTQLSVL.

The chain carries TRBV5-8 and TRBJ2-5, with unresolved D. Between the trimmed V and J ends, which lost 0 bases and 5 bases, there was a span of 8 bases. CDR3 length: 13 residues. Germline V gene lookup returns CDR1 SGHTS and CDR2 YDEGEE. CDR3 bases: TGTGCCAGCAGCTTGGAGACAAGTGAGACCCAGTACTTC. Encoded protein: CASSLETSETQYF.

This clone was seen only once. The V call is TRBV28, the J call TRBJ1-2, with D tentatively TRBD1 (6 bases). Trimming removed 7 bases from V and 1 base from J, with 13 bases in between. The germline V gene has CDR1 MDHEN and CDR2 SYDVKM. The CDR3 runs 14 residues. CDR3 region: CASNTQGVNYGYTF. The CDR3 region has the DNA TGTGCCAGCAACACACAGGGAGTTAACTATGGCTACACCTTC.

The chain employs TRBV7-2 and TRBJ2-5, with D perhaps matching TRBD1 (5 bases). The CDR3 covers 16 residues. Germline CDR1 and CDR2: SGHTA and FQGNSA. V was trimmed by 3 bases and J by 4 bases, leaving 18 bases between them. CDR3 DNA sequence: TGTGCCAGCAGCTTCTGGGGCGGCTCGGGCTCAGAGACCCAGTACTTC. This translates into CASSFWGGSGSETQYF.

The chain combines TRBV21-1 with TRBJ1-5; the D call of TRBD1 is as the table states it, not checked on the DNA. TRBV21-1 is classified as a pseudogene. This CDR3 contains 21 residues. CDR3 sequence reads: CASSITRFGQGLVWRNQPQHF. CDR3 sequence (DNA): TGTGCCAGCAGCATCACCCGATTCGGACAGGGGTTGGTATGGCGCAATCAGCCCCAGCATTTT.

This chain links TRBV6-5 with TRBJ2-3; 8 nucleotides line up with TRBD2. V was clipped by 6 bases and J by 3 bases; unmatched bases: 8. This CDR3 has 15 residues. Germline CDR1 MNHEY, CDR2 SVGAGI. The CDR3 spells CASRPVGLGTDTQYF. The CDR3 DNA follows: TGTGCCAGCAGACCCGTGGGACTAGGGACAGATACGCAGTATTTT.

The chain recombines TRBV29-1 with TRBJ2-1; D is perhaps TRBD2 (5 bases). V lost 5 bases and J 3 bases, leaving 14 bases between the germline ends. The CDR3 spans 14 residues. The germline gives CDR1 SQVTM, CDR2 ANQGSEA. The CDR3 protein is CSVPVREDYNEQFF. As DNA, the CDR3 is TGCAGCGTTCCAGTTCGGGAAGACTACAATGAGCAGTTCTTC.

This chain connects TRBV3-1 (or the pseudogene TRBV3-2) to TRBJ2-5; D is undetermined. CDR1 and CDR2 from the germline V gene are LGHDT and YNNKEL (reference sequence). V shed 1 base and J shed 3 bases, with 12 bases lying between them. This CDR3 has 15 residues. The CDR3 region has the DNA TGTGCCAGCAGCCAAGGGTTCATACGGGAAGAGACCCAGTACTTC. It encodes CASSQGFIREETQYF.

This clone showed up many times. The same CDR3 can be traced to other DNA sequences in this sample. This rearrangement joins TRBV18 to TRBJ1-4; D is possibly TRBD1 (5 bases). V was cut by 1 base and J by 7 bases, with 13 bases left in between. The germline V gene has CDR1 KGHSH and CDR2 LQKENI. This CDR3 has 15 amino acids. CDR3 amino acids: CASSPQVPRGEKLFF. CDR3 DNA sequence: TGTGCCAGCTCACCACAGGTACCAAGGGGTGAAAAACTGTTTTTT. The complete variable domain, with remaining parts taken from reference TRBV18 and TRBJ1-4, reads NAGVMQNPRHLVRRRGQEARLRCSPMKGHSHVYWYRQLPEEGLKFMVYLQKENIIDESGMPKERFSAEFPKEGPSILRIQQVVRGDSAAYFCASSPQVPRGEKLFFGSGTQLSVL.

The chain uses TRBV19 and TRBJ1-3; D is perhaps TRBD1 (6 bases). Germline V gives CDR1 LNHDA, CDR2 SQIVND (reference sequence). The CDR3 is made up of 13 amino acids. V lost 6 bases and J 1 base, leaving 7 bases between the germline ends. The CDR3 sequence is CASRGQSGNTIYF. The CDR3 nucleotides are TGTGCCAGTAGGGGACAATCTGGAAACACCATATATTTT.

The CDR3 protein is CASSRLAGGLSYEQYF. The CDR3 coding sequence is TGTGCCAGTAGCAGATTAGCGGGGGGACTCTCCTACGAGCAGTACTTC. The J gene is TRBJ2-7, the V gene TRBV19; 10 bases align to TRBD2. The CDR3 loop spans 16 amino acids. From germline, CDR1 is LNHDA and CDR2 SQIVND (reference sequence). Trimming removed 6 bases from V and 0 bases from J; junction bases left unmatched: 8.

The DNA for the CDR3 is TGTGCCAGCAGTGACCGTACGCGCGGGGCCGGTGAAAAACTGTTTTTT. This gives the protein CASSDRTRGAGEKLFF. The J gene is TRBJ1-4, the V gene TRBV6-1; the D gene is possibly TRBD1 (5 bases). Trimming removed 3 bases from V and 7 bases from J, with 18 bases in between. The CDR3 contains 16 residues. Germline assignment: CDR1 MNHNS and CDR2 SASEGT.

The V gene is TRBV28, the J gene TRBJ1-2; D not resolved. This CDR3 region has 14 residues. Germline CDR1 is MDHEN and CDR2 is SYDVKM. Trimming removed 5 bases from V and 4 bases from J, with 14 bases in between. The CDR3 loop is CASSADNLFYGYTF. The CDR3 region has the DNA TGTGCCAGCAGTGCTGACAACCTGTTCTATGGCTACACCTTC.

This clone has just a few counts. This chain connects TRBV4-1 to TRBJ1-3; D possibly corresponds to TRBD1 (5 bases). The CDR3 is made up of 15 amino acids. Looked up from germline, CDR1 is MGHRA and CDR2 is YSYEKL. V was clipped by 2 bases and J by 0 bases, with 8 bases between them. The CDR3: CASSQLQVSGNTIYF. Here the CDR3 DNA reads TGCGCCAGCAGCCAACTACAGGTCTCTGGAAACACCATATATTTT.

The J gene is TRBJ2-7, the V gene TRBV6-2 or TRBV6-3; D is unclear. Trimming shortened V by 0 bases and J by 3 bases, and 9 bases separated the two germline ends. The CDR3 totals 14 residues. Germline assignment: CDR1 MNHEY and CDR2 SVGEGT. CDR3 bases: TGTGCCAGCAGTTACTCGATGCCGAGCTACGAGCAGTACTTC. Translating it yields CASSYSMPSYEQYF.

V and J are TRBV7-2 and TRBJ1-3, with D uncertain. The V gene's germline CDR1 is SGHTA and CDR2 FQGNSA. Trimming shortened V by 4 bases and J by 0 bases, and 10 bases separated the two germline ends. The CDR3 contains 15 residues. CDR3 residues: CASSSTPISGNTIYF. CDR3 DNA: TGTGCCAGCAGCTCCACTCCGATCTCTGGAAACACCATATATTTT.

J is TRBJ1-1 and V is TRBV7-9; D may be TRBD1 (6 bases). Germline assignment: CDR1 SEHNR and CDR2 FQNEAQ (reference sequence). The ends were cut back, 0 bases at V and 10 bases at J, with 18 bases in the middle. The CDR3 covers 15 residues. DNA for the CDR3: TGTGCCAGCAGCTTAGCTTTTCAGGGGCCTGGAGGAGCTTTCTTT. It codes for CASSLAFQGPGGAFF.

The chain has TRBV7-9 and TRBJ2-7; the D gene is possibly TRBD2 (6 bases). The ends were cut back, 4 bases at V and 3 bases at J, with 13 bases in the middle. The CDR3 has 14 amino acids. Per germline, CDR1 SEHNR and CDR2 FQNEAQ (reference sequence). The CDR3 loop is CASSSRDSIYEQYF. The CDR3 DNA reads TGTGCCAGCAGCTCTCGGGACTCCATCTACGAGCAGTACTTC.